A selection of T cell receptor beta chains follows, all from one sample in a study of cytomegalovirus exposure and HLA in healthy donors. Some clones are missing from TCRdb's copy, which holds only in-frame ones; the method was immunoSEQ multiplex PCR. The data hold around 130,000 clones, with approximately 80% observed a single time. Sequenced: PBMCs. Every receptor here comes from a man aged 30 to 39 in good health and CMV-seronegative. The CDR3 runs from the conserved cysteine through the conserved F or W. Each record gives: J gene, clone size, D gene, V gene, CDR3 protein, CDR3 DNA. The D gene is left open where the match is weak. Not every row has a clone size; where given, it reads once, few, many or a size class.

TRBJ1-5	few	TRBD1	TRBV19	CASSTRTGENQPQHF	TGTGCCAGTAGTACTCGGACAGGGGAGAATCAGCCCCAGCATTTT
TRBJ1-5	NA	TRBD1	TRBV19	CASSIWGTGNQPQHF	TGTGCCAGTAGTATATGGGGGACAGGGAATCAGCCCCAGCATTTT
TRBJ2-7	once	TRBD1	TRBV19	CASSLWTGGSYEQYF	TGTGCCAGTAGTTTGTGGACAGGGGGTTCCTACGAGCAGTACTTC
TRBJ2-7	NA	TRBD1	TRBV4-3	CASSPSRGSGYEQYF	TGCGCCAGCAGCCCTTCCAGGGGGTCCGGCTACGAGCAGTACTTC
TRBJ1-3	NA	TRBD1	TRBV18	CASFTGTGGNTIYF	TGTGCCAGCTTCACCGGGACAGGGGGAAACACCATATATTTT
TRBJ1-2	NA	NA	TRBV19	CASSPGLGANYGYTF	TGTGCCAGTAGCCCCGGGTTGGGAGCTAACTATGGCTACACCTTC
TRBJ1-2	NA	NA	TRBV19	CASSAGPNYGYTF	TGTGCCAGCTCGGCAGGCCCTAACTATGGCTACACCTTC
TRBJ2-5	NA	TRBD2	TRBV27	CASSYGTSGRERKQYF	TGTGCCAGCAGTTACGGGACTAGCGGGAGAGAAAGAAAGCAGTACTTC
TRBJ2-6	few	NA	TRBV5-4	CASSVDSFPGANVLTF	TGTGCCAGCAGCGTGGACAGTTTCCCTGGGGCCAACGTCCTGACTTTC
TRBJ1-5	NA	NA	TRBV27	CASRGQGGRQPQHF	TGTGCCAGCAGGGGTCAGGGAGGTAGACAGCCCCAGCATTTT
TRBJ2-1	NA	NA	TRBV28	CASSAGAPAYNEQFF	TGTGCCAGCAGTGCGGGGGCTCCAGCCTACAATGAGCAGTTCTTC
TRBJ2-7	NA	NA	TRBV5-3	CARSLVPMRLAGSGYEQYF	TGTGCCAGAAGCTTGGTTCCCATGCGCTTGGCGGGTTCGGGTTACGAGCAGTACTTC
TRBJ2-2	NA	TRBD2	TRBV5-4	CASSLSTSFYTGELFF	TGTGCCAGCAGCTTGTCGACTAGCTTTTACACCGGGGAGCTGTTTTTT
TRBJ2-3	NA	TRBD1	TRBV19	CASTLGQFSFTDTQYF	TGTGCCAGTACCCTGGGACAGTTTTCTTTCACAGATACGCAGTATTTT
TRBJ1-1	NA	NA	TRBV21-1	CASSQTGSAGGRTEAFF	TGTGCCAGCAGCCAGACGGGGAGCGCCGGGGGGAGGACTGAAGCTTTCTTT
TRBJ2-7	NA	TRBD2	TRBV7-8	CASSLALGVAGGNEQYF	TGTGCCAGCAGCTTAGCTCTTGGGGTAGCGGGAGGCAACGAGCAGTACTTC
TRBJ2-1	NA	NA	TRBV4-1	CASSQDPAGPYNEQFF	TGCGCCAGCAGCCAAGATCCAGCGGGCCCCTACAATGAGCAGTTCTTC
TRBJ2-1	NA	TRBD2	TRBV30	CAWNHGGGYNEQFF	TGTGCCTGGAATCATGGGGGGGGCTACAATGAGCAGTTCTTC
TRBJ2-7	NA	TRBD2	TRBV7-9	CSSSPLAGGPRSSYEQYF	TGTTCCAGCAGCCCACTAGCGGGAGGGCCCCGGAGCTCCTACGAGCAGTACTTC
TRBJ2-7	NA	NA	TRBV27	CASSYRGSYEQYF	TGTGCCAGCAGTTACCGCGGATCCTACGAGCAGTACTTC
TRBJ1-3	NA	TRBD1	TRBV19	CASWDSPSVGNTIYF	TGTGCCAGTTGGGACAGCCCTTCTGTTGGAAACACCATATATTTT
TRBJ1-5	NA	NA	TRBV6-1	CASSESGNQPQHF	TGTGCCAGCAGTGAGTCGGGGAATCAGCCCCAGCATTTT
TRBJ1-2	NA	NA	TRBV5-1	CASSSQGRYGYTF	TGCGCCAGCAGCTCACAGGGACGCTATGGCTACACCTTC
TRBJ2-3	NA	TRBD2	TRBV12-5	CASGLSGRAGADTQYF	TGTGCTAGTGGTTTGAGCGGGAGGGCCGGGGCAGATACGCAGTATTTT
TRBJ1-5	NA	TRBD1	TRBV5-5	CASSSPSGQGAYQPQHF	TGTGCCAGCAGCTCACCCTCCGGACAGGGGGCTTATCAGCCCCAGCATTTT
TRBJ2-2	NA	NA	TRBV6-1	CASSVFRGNTGELFF	TGTGCCAGCAGTGTATTTCGAGGGAACACCGGGGAGCTGTTTTTT
TRBJ2-7	NA	TRBD1	TRBV4-1	CASSPTGGEQYF	TGCGCCAGCAGTCCAACAGGGGGCGAGCAGTACTTC
TRBJ1-1	few	TRBD1	TRBV6-1	CASSAGTGKRGSFF	TGTGCCAGCAGCGCCGGGACAGGAAAGAGGGGGTCTTTCTTT